The clone carrying this TCR beta chain was detected once. Its antigen is undetermined. This sample is part of a study of cytomegalovirus exposure and HLA in healthy donors. PCR involved 60 Vbeta and 13 Jbeta primers. TCRdb's copy holds only in-frame clones and misses some; the assay was immunoSEQ multiplex PCR. Counted here are approximately 51,000 clones, around 81% occurring once; the ten biggest clones make up 2% to 2.5%. Germline V lookup: CDR1 SGHTA, CDR2 FQGTGA. V dropped 3 bases and J dropped 9 bases, with 9 bases sitting between them. This CDR3 is built from 12 residues. Study observations and caveats: TCR beta V segments were, for the most part, productive about 87% or about 30% of the time in an earlier analysis.

Sequencing was performed on PBMCs. The receptor's source is a boy aged 5 to 17 in good health and CMV-seropositive. The chain recombines TRBV7-3 with TRBJ2-1, with D uncertain. CDR3: CASSFPSGEQFF. The CDR3 DNA follows: TGTGCCAGCAGCTTCCCGTCGGGTGAGCAGTTCTTC. Drawing the rest from reference TRBV7-3 and TRBJ2-1, the complete variable domain is GAGVSQTPSNKVTEKGKYVELRCDPISGHTALYWYRQSLGQGPEFLIYFQGTGAADDSGLPNDRFFAVRPEGSVSTLKIQRTERGDSAVYLCASSFPSGEQFFGPGTRLTVL.